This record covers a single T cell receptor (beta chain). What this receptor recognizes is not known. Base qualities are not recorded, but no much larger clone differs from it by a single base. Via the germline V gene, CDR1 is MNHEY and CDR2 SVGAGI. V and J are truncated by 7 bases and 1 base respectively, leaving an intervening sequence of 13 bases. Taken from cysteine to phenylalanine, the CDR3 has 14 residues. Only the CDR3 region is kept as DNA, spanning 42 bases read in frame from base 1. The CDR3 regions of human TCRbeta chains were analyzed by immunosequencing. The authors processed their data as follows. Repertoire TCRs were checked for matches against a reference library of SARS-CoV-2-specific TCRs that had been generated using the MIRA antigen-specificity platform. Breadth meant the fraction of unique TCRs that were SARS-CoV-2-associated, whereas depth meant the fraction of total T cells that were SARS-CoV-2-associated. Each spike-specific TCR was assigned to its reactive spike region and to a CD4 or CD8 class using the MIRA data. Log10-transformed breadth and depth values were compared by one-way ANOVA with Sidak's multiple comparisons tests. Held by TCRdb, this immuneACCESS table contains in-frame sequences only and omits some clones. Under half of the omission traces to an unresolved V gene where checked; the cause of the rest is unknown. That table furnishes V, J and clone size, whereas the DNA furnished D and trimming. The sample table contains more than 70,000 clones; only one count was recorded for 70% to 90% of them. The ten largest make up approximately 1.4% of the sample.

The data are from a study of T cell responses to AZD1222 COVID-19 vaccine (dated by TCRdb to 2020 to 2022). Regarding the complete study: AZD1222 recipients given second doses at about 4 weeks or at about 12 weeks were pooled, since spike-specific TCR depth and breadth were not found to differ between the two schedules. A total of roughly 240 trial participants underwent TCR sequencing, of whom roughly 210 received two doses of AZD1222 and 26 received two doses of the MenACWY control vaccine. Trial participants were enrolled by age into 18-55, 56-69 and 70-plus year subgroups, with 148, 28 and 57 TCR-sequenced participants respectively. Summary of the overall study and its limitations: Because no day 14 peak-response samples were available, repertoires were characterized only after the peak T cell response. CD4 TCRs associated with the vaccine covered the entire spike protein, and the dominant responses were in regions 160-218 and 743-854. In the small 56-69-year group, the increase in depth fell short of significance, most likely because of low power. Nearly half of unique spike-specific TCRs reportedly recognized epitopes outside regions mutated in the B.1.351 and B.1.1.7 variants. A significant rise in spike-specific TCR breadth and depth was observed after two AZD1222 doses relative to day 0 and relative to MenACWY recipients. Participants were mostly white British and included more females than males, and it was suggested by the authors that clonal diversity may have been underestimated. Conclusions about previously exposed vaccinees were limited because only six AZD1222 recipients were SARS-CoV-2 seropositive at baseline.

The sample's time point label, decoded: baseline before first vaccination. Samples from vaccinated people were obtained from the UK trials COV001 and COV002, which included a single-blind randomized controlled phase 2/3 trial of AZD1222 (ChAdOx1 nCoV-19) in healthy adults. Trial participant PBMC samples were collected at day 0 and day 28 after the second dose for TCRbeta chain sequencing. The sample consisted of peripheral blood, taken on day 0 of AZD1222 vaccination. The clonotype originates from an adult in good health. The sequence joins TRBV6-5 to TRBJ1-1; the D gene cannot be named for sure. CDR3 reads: CASTPLGRNTEAFF. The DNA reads TGTGCCAGCACTCCCTTGGGCAGGAACACTGAAGCTTTCTTT.